The 5 T cell receptor beta chains in this list originate from one sample, sequenced in a study of OX40 agonist ivuxolimab in advanced cancers. Assay: immunoSEQ multiplex PCR; the TCRdb copy retains only in-frame clones and omits some. The table lists tens of thousands of clones, about 88% of them singletons, with 0.65% to 0.7% in the top ten. This specimen consisted of CD4+ or CD8+ T cells sorted from blood, obtained in a trial of the OX40 agonist ivuxolimab. All receptors come from an adult with an advanced solid tumor such as melanoma, head and neck, liver or kidney cancer.

The chain recombines TRBV7-3 with TRBJ1-1; D is possibly TRBD1 (5 bases). Germline-derived CDR1 and CDR2 are SGHTA and FQGTGA. This CDR3 comprises 14 residues. Trimming pared 4 bases from V and 1 base from J, leaving 10 bases between. The CDR3 DNA reads as TGTGCCAGCAGCTCCCGGGGCGGGAACACTGAAGCTTTCTTT. It is translated as CASSSRGGNTEAFF.

The chain joins TRBV6-5 to TRBJ1-5; D gene uncertain. The CDR3 has 13 residues. Trimming shortened V by 10 bases and J by 6 bases, and 16 bases separated the two germline ends. CDR1 is MNHEY and CDR2 is SVGAGI in the germline V gene. The CDR3 here is CATCRAPGQPQHF. CDR3 nucleotides: TGTGCCACCTGTCGGGCCCCGGGTCAGCCCCAGCATTTT.

CDR3 bases: TGCAGCGTCGGGGAAACACCGACAGATACGCAGTATTTT. Encoded protein: CSVGETPTDTQYF. The rearrangement links TRBV29-1 to TRBJ2-3; D possibly corresponds to TRBD2 (5 bases). The germline V and J ends were trimmed by 6 bases and 3 bases, with 13 bases remaining between them. The CDR3 extends over 13 amino acids. Germline V lookup: CDR1 SQVTM, CDR2 ANQGSEA.

This sequence joins TRBV20-1 and TRBJ2-1; no clear D gene. The ends were cut back, 4 bases at V and 8 bases at J, with 9 bases in the middle. CDR3 length equals 11 residues. The germline V gene has CDR1 DFQATT and CDR2 SNEGSKA (reference sequence). The chain's CDR3 is CSATKLDEQFF. The CDR3 nucleotides read TGCAGTGCTACAAAGCTCGATGAGCAGTTCTTC.

The rearrangement uses TRBV19 and TRBJ1-2, with 7 bases fitting TRBD1. Germline V lookup: CDR1 LNHDA, CDR2 SQIVND (reference sequence). The length of the CDR3 is 16 residues. Trimming took 2 bases from V and 8 from J; bases not matched to a gene: 14. The CDR3 DNA is TGTGCCAGTAGTATAAGCCCTGACAGGGTGGTCACGGGCTACACCTTC. Amino acids: CASSISPDRVVTGYTF.